This paragraph reports one TCR beta chain. CDR1 and CDR2 (germline): DFQATT, SNEGSKA (reference sequence). V lost 6 bases and J 4 bases, leaving 12 bases between the germline ends. The CDR3 spans 12 residues. In contrast to the negatively isolated CD8+ and CD4+ T cells, TEMRA cells were FACS-enriched. The RNA input was roughly 0.45 to 1 ug, and it was reverse transcribed with random hexamers. Using its own MiXCR run on the immunoSEQ multiplex PCR reads, TCRdb lists one record per CDR3 protein. The sample contains roughly 150,000 distinct CDR3 sequences, 90% to 97% of which appear only once. These data belong to a study of CD8 T cells in Susac syndrome.

This sequence was found in a human donor with Susac syndrome. Source material: CD4+ T cells from PBMCs. The chain recombines TRBV20-1 with TRBJ1-2; D may be TRBD1 (5 bases). The CDR3 region has the DNA TGCAGTGCGCAAGACAGAGGCTATGGCTACACCTTC. Protein: CSAQDRGYGYTF.